This TCR beta chain stems from a study of blood T cells in healthy people across ages. General study results and limits: Comparison with aged donors showed that long-lived donors had more naive CD4+ cells and higher diversity. Older age coincided with a roughly linear decline in TCR beta diversity per million T cells.

Each sample had at least 6 million PBMCs isolated. A sample-barcoded 5' primer and a J-beta primer mix were used in a second PCR of roughly 7 to 11 cycles. MiXCR, run by TCRdb on the 5' RACE reads, gives a single entry per CDR3 protein. The sample shows some 900,000 distinct CDR3 sequences, about 48% of them seen only once. This clonotype was counted a few times. Its antigen is still unknown. Germline V lookup: CDR1 SQVTM, CDR2 ANQGSEA. Trimming took 6 bases from V and 6 from J; bases not matched to a gene: 8. This CDR3 comprises 14 residues. The J gene is TRBJ2-1, the V gene TRBV29-1; 10 positions agree with TRBD2. The clonotype was recovered from a man aged 25-45 years in good health. Material: blood. The CDR3 protein is CSVRSSGGSNEQFF. The CDR3 nucleotides are TGCAGCGTGCGTTCTAGCGGGGGTTCCAATGAGCAGTTCTTC.